What follows describes a single TCR beta chain. What it recognizes is unknown. The source of the sample is a study of graft-versus-host responses after intestinal transplantation. About the study: All recipients got anti-thymocyte globulin induction, then tacrolimus and steroids for about 3 years. Study-wide findings and caveats: With peak circulating GvH clone levels came an association with early post-transplant HvG declines. GvH clones were identified in recipient marrow, with some first appearing in ileum or blood.

The CDR3 consists of 18 residues. Germline values: CDR1 SGHVS, CDR2 FNYEAQ. The trim removed 5 bases at V and 3 bases at J, leaving 17 bases unmatched. Assay: immunoSEQ multiplex PCR; the TCRdb copy retains only in-frame clones and omits some. The sample holds around 30,000 clones; about 85% are singletons and the top ten take about 9.9%. The rearrangement links TRBV7-6 to TRBJ1-2; 8 bases match TRBD1. The clonotype comes from a human patient who received an intestinal transplant, so some T cells may come from the graft donor. Here the sequenced sample was PBMCs, taken around 480 days after intestinal transplantation. As DNA, the CDR3 is TGTGCCAGCAGCCCGGACAGGGCGAGCCCATACCGGGACTATGGCTACACCTTC. This translates into CASSPDRASPYRDYGYTF.